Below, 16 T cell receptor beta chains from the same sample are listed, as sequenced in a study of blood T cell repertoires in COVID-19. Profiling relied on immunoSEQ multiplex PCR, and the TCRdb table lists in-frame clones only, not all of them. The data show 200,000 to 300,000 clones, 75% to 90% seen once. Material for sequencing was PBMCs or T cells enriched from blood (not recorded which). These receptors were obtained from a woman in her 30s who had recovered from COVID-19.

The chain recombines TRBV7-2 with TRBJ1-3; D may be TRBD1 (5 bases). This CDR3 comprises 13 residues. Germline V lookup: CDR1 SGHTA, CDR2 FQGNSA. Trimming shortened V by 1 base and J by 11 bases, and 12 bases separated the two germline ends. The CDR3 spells CASSLEQGLAIYF. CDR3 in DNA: TGTGCCAGCAGCTTAGAGCAGGGTCTCGCCATATATTTT.

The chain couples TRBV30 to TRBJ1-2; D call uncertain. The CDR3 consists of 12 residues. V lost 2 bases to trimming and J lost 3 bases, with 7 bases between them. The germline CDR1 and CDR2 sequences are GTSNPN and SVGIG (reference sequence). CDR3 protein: CAWSQGDYGYTF. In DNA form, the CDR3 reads TGTGCCTGGAGTCAAGGAGACTATGGCTACACCTTC. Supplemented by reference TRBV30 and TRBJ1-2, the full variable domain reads SQTIHQWPATLVQPVGSPLSLECTVEGTSNPNLYWYRQAAGRGLQLLFYSVGIGQISSEVPQNLSASRPQDRQFILSSKKLLLSDSGFYLCAWSQGDYGYTFGSGTRLTVV.

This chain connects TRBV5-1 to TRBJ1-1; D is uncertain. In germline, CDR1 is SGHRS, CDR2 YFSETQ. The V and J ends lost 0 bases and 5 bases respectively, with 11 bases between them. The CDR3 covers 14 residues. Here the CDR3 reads CASSLEGGETEAFF. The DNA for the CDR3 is TGCGCCAGCAGCTTGGAGGGAGGAGAGACTGAAGCTTTCTTT. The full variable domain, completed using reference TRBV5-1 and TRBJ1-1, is KAGVTQTPRYLIKTRGQQVTLSCSPISGHRSVSWYQQTPGQGLQFLFEYFSETQRNKGNFPGRFSGRQFSNSRSEMNVSTLELGDSALYLCASSLEGGETEAFFGQGTRLTVV.

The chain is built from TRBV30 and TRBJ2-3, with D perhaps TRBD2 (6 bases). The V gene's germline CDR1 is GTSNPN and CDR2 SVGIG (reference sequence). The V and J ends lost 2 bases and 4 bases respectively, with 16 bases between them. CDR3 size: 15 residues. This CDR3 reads CAWSFGGRNSDTQYF. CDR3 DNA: TGTGCCTGGAGTTTTGGAGGGAGGAATTCAGATACGCAGTATTTT.

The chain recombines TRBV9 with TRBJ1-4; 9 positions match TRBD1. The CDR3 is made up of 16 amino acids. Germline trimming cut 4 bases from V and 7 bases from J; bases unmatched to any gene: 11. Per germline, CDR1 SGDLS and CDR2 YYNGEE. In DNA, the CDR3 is TGTGCCAGCAGCCCAACACAGGGGGCTCTCAGTGAAAAACTGTTTTTT. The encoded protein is CASSPTQGALSEKLFF. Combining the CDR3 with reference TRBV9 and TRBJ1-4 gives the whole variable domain DSGVTQTPKHLITATGQRVTLRCSPRSGDLSVYWYQQSLDQGLQFLIQYYNGEERAKGNILERFSAQQFPDLHSELNLSSLELGDSALYFCASSPTQGALSEKLFFGSGTQLSVL.

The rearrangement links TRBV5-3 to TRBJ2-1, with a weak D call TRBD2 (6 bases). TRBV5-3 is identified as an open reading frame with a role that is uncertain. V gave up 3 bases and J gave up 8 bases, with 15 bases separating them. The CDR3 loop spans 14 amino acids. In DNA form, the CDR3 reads TGTGCCAGAAGCTACCAGGACTACCCGGATGAGCAGTTCTTC. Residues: CARSYQDYPDEQFF.

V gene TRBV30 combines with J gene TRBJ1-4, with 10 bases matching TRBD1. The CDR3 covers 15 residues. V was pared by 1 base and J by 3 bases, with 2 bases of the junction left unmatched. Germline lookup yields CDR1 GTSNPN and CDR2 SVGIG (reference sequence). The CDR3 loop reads CAWSAGQGANEKLFF. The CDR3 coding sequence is TGTGCCTGGAGTGCCGGACAGGGGGCTAATGAAAAACTGTTTTTT.

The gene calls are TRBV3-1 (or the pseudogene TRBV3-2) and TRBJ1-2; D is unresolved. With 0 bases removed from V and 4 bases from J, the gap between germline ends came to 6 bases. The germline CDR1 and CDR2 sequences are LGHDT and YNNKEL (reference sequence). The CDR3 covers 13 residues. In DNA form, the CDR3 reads TGTGCCAGCAGCCAAGACAGACTCTATGGCTACACCTTC. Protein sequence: CASSQDRLYGYTF.

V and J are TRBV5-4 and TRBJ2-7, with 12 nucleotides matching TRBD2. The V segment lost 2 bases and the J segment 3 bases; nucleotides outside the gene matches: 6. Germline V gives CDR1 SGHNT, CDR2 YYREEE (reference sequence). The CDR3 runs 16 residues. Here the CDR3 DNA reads TGTGCCAGCAGCTTTGGGCTAGCGGGAGGGGTCTACGAGCAGTACTTC. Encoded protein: CASSFGLAGGVYEQYF.

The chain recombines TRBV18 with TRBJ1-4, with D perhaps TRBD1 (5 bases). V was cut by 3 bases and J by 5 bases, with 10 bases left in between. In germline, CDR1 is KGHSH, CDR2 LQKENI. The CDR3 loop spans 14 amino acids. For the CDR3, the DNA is TGTGCCAGCTCACCCAGGGAAAAGAATGAAAAACTGTTTTTT. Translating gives CASSPREKNEKLFF.

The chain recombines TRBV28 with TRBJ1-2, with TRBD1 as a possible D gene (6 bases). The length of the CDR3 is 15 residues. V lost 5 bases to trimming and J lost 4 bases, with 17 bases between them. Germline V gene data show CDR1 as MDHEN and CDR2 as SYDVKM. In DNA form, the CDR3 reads TGTGCCAGCAGTATAACGTCAGGGGCGGGCTATGGCTACACCTTC. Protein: CASSITSGAGYGYTF.

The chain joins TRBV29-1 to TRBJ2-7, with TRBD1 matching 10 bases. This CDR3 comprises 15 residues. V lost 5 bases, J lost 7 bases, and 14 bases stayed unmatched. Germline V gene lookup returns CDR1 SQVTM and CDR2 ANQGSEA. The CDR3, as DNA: TGCAGCGTTTTCACCGGACAGGGGGAACGTTGGGAGCAGTACTTC. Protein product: CSVFTGQGERWEQYF.

CDR3 sequence reads: CSASRAGEVNTIYF. In DNA form, the CDR3 reads TGCAGTGCTAGTAGAGCAGGTGAAGTAAACACCATATATTTT. This chain connects TRBV20-1 to TRBJ1-3, with no clear D. The CDR3 covers 14 residues. Trimming removed 3 bases at V and 6 bases at J, with 15 bases between. From germline, CDR1 is DFQATT and CDR2 SNEGSKA (reference sequence).

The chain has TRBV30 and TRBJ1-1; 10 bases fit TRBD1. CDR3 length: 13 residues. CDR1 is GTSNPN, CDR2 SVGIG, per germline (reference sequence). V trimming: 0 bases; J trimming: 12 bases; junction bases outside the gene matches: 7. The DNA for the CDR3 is TGTGCCTGGAGTGTACGGGGGACAGGGGTATCTTTCTTT. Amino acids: CAWSVRGTGVSFF.

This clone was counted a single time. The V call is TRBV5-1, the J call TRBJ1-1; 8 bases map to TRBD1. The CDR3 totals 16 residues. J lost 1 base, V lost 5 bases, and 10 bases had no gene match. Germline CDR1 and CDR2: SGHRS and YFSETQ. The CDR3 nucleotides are TGCGCCAGCAGTCCCAGACAGGGGAGATCGAACACTGAAGCTTTCTTT. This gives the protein CASSPRQGRSNTEAFF.

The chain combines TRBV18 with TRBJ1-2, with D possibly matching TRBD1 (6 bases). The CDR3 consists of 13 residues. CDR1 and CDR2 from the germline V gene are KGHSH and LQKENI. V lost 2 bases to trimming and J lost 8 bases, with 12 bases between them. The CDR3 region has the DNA TGTGCCAGCTCACCAGACAGGTCACGGGGCTACACCTTC. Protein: CASSPDRSRGYTF.